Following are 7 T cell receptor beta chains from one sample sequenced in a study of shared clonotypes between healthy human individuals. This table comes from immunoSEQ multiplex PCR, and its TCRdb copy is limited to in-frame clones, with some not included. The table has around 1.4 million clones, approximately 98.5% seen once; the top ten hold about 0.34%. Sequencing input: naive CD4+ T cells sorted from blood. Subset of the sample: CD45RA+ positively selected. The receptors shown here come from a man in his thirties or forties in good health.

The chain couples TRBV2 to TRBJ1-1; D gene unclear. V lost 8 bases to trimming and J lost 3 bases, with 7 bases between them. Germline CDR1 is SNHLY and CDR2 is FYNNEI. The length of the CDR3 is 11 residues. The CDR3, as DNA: TGTGCCAGCCATCTATACACTGAAGCTTTCTTT. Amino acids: CASHLYTEAFF.

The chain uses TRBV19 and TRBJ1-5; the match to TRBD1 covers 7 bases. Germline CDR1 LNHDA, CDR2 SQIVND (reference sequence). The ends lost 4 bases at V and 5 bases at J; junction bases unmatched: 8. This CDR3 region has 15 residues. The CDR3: CASSRRQGGYQPQHF. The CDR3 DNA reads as TGTGCCAGTAGTAGACGACAGGGTGGGTATCAGCCCCAGCATTTT.

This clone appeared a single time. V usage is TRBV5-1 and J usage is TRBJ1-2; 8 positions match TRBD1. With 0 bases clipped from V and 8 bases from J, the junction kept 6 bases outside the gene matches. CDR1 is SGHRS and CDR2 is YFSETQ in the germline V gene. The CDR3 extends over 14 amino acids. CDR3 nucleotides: TGCGCCAGCAGCTTGGAAATGACAGGGGTCGGCTACACCTTC. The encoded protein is CASSLEMTGVGYTF.

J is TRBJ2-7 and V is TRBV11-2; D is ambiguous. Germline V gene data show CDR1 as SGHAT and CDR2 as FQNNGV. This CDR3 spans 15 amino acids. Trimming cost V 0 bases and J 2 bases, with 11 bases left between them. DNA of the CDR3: TGTGCCAGCAGCTTAGAACGAGGCGAGGCCTACGAGCAGTACTTC. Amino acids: CASSLERGEAYEQYF.

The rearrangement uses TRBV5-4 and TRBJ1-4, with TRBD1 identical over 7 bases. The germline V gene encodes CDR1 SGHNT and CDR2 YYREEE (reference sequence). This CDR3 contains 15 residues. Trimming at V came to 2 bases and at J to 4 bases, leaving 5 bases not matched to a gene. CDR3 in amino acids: CASSFRQGGNEKLFF. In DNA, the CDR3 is TGTGCCAGCAGCTTCCGACAGGGAGGTAATGAAAAACTGTTTTTT.

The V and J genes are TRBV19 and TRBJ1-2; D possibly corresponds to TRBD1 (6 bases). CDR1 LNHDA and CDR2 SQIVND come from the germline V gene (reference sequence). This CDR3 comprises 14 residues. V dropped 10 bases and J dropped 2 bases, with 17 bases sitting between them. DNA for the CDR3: TGTGCCATCGAGGGGGTGTCTCCAAACTATGGCTACACCTTC. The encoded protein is CAIEGVSPNYGYTF.

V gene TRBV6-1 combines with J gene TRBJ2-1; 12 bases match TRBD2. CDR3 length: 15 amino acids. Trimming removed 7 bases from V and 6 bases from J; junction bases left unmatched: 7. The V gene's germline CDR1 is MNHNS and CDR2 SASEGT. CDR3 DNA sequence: TGTGCCAGCACTTCTAGCGGGAGGGCCCCCAATGAGCAGTTCTTC. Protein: CASTSSGRAPNEQFF.